This is a list of T cell receptor beta chains from one sample in a study of breast tumors, draining lymph nodes, adjacent tissues. A single record per CDR3 protein comes from TCRdb applying MiXCR to the multiplex PCR reads. This table holds fewer than 250,000 distinct CDR3 sequences, roughly 30% found once. Sequenced material: axillary lymph node tissue. These receptors were collected from a female donor with breast cancer. Some clones in this sample may be carry-over from other donors' samples. Both conserved end residues are part of each CDR3. D genes are given only for firm matches. Clone sizes are given selectively: once, few, many, or a class where the clone is expanded.

clone size: .
J gene: TRBJ1-1
V gene: TRBV12-3/TRBV12-4
D gene: .
CDR3 protein: CASSFRQGSFGVVEAFF
CDR3 DNA: TGTGCCAGCAGTTTCCGGCAGGGCTCTTTCGGCGTGGTGGAGGCTTTCTTT

clone size: .
J gene: TRBJ1-4
V gene: TRBV19
D gene: .
CDR3 protein: CASSIDLRGRRSNEKLFF
CDR3 DNA: TGTGCCAGTAGTATAGATCTTCGGGGGAGAAGGAGTAATGAAAAACTGTTTTTT

clone size: few
J gene: TRBJ1-6
V gene: TRBV7-8
D gene: TRBD1
CDR3 protein: CASSLGQGVDSPLHF
CDR3 DNA: TGTGCCAGCAGCTTAGGACAGGGGGTCGATTCACCCCTCCACTTT

clone size: .
J gene: TRBJ2-6
V gene: TRBV6-1
D gene: .
CDR3 protein: CASSDLGRANVLTF
CDR3 DNA: TGTGCCAGCAGTGATCTAGGCAGGGCCAACGTCCTGACTTTC

clone size: many
J gene: TRBJ2-7
V gene: TRBV29-1
D gene: .
CDR3 protein: CSVEGRETSYEQYF
CDR3 DNA: TGCAGCGTTGAAGGGAGGGAGACGTCCTACGAGCAGTACTTC

clone size: many
J gene: TRBJ1-3
V gene: TRBV28
D gene: .
CDR3 protein: CASTIGTSGNTIYF
CDR3 DNA: TGTGCCAGCACGATCGGGACATCTGGAAACACCATATATTTT

clone size: .
J gene: TRBJ2-7
V gene: TRBV6-1
D gene: TRBD1
CDR3 protein: CASSEGQGAYEQYF
CDR3 DNA: TGTGCCAGCAGTGAAGGACAGGGGGCCTACGAGCAGTACTTC

clone size: .
J gene: TRBJ2-7
V gene: TRBV20-1
D gene: TRBD2
CDR3 protein: CSARDPIAGTYEQYF
CDR3 DNA: TGCAGTGCTAGAGATCCCATAGCGGGAACCTACGAGCAGTACTTC

clone size: .
J gene: TRBJ1-1
V gene: TRBV7-2
D gene: TRBD1
CDR3 protein: CASRGDSSNTEAFF
CDR3 DNA: TGTGCCAGCAGGGGGGACAGCTCTAACACTGAAGCTTTCTTT

clone size: .
J gene: TRBJ2-6
V gene: TRBV2
D gene: .
CDR3 protein: CASSVRPGANVLTF
CDR3 DNA: TGTGCCAGCAGTGTTCGCCCCGGGGCCAACGTCCTGACTTTC

clone size: many
J gene: TRBJ2-3
V gene: TRBV2
D gene: .
CDR3 protein: CASSEYEPNTQYF
CDR3 DNA: TGTGCCAGCAGTGAATATGAGCCAAATACGCAGTATTTT

clone size: many
J gene: TRBJ2-1
V gene: TRBV3-1
D gene: TRBD1
CDR3 protein: CASSPNRGSYNEQFF
CDR3 DNA: TGTGCCAGCAGCCCCAACAGGGGTTCCTACAATGAGCAGTTCTTC

clone size: many
J gene: TRBJ1-3
V gene: TRBV14
D gene: .
CDR3 protein: CASSRLPGSVENTIYF
CDR3 DNA: TGTGCCAGCAGCCGTCTACCAGGGAGTGTCGAAAACACCATATATTTT

clone size: many
J gene: TRBJ2-2
V gene: TRBV11-2
D gene: .
CDR3 protein: CASSLNWRNTGELFF
CDR3 DNA: TGTGCCAGCAGCTTAAATTGGAGGAACACCGGGGAGCTGTTTTTT

clone size: few
J gene: TRBJ2-1
V gene: TRBV24-1
D gene: TRBD2
CDR3 protein: CATSDQGLAGEQFF
CDR3 DNA: TGTGCCACCAGTGACCAGGGACTAGCCGGTGAGCAGTTCTTC

clone size: many
J gene: TRBJ2-3
V gene: TRBV2
D gene: .
CDR3 protein: CASSLSLADTQYF
CDR3 DNA: TGTGCCAGCAGTCTCTCCCTTGCGGATACGCAGTATTTT

clone size: .
J gene: TRBJ2-5
V gene: TRBV14
D gene: TRBD2
CDR3 protein: CVSSQDSLAGQETQYF
CDR3 DNA: TGTGTCAGCAGCCAAGATTCACTAGCGGGACAAGAGACCCAGTACTTC

clone size: many
J gene: TRBJ2-1
V gene: TRBV14
D gene: TRBD2
CDR3 protein: CASSPLLAGGPNEQFF
CDR3 DNA: TGTGCCAGCAGCCCCTTACTAGCGGGAGGGCCCAATGAGCAGTTCTTC

clone size: .
J gene: TRBJ2-3
V gene: TRBV20-1
D gene: TRBD2
CDR3 protein: CSGQTSKNTQYF
CDR3 DNA: TGCAGTGGACAGACTAGCAAAAATACGCAGTATTTT

clone size: many
J gene: TRBJ2-3
V gene: TRBV6-2/TRBV6-3
D gene: .
CDR3 protein: CASRPLGSNTDTQYF
CDR3 DNA: TGTGCCAGCAGACCCCTCGGTTCCAACACAGATACGCAGTATTTT

clone size: .
J gene: TRBJ1-2
V gene: TRBV6-5
D gene: .
CDR3 protein: CASSHSGADYYGYTF
CDR3 DNA: TGTGCCAGCAGTCACTCCGGGGCGGATTACTATGGCTACACCTTC

clone size: many
J gene: TRBJ2-2
V gene: TRBV9
D gene: .
CDR3 protein: CASSVVPGGELFF
CDR3 DNA: TGTGCCAGCAGCGTAGTACCGGGCGGGGAGCTGTTTTTT

clone size: many
J gene: TRBJ2-1
V gene: TRBV12-3/TRBV12-4
D gene: .
CDR3 protein: CASRHRHEQFF
CDR3 DNA: TGTGCCAGCAGGCACCGACATGAGCAGTTCTTC

clone size: many
J gene: TRBJ1-4
V gene: TRBV6-6
D gene: .
CDR3 protein: CASSHSPGLAEKLFF
CDR3 DNA: TGTGCCAGCAGTCACTCGCCCGGCTTGGCTGAAAAACTGTTTTTT

clone size: .
J gene: TRBJ2-2
V gene: TRBV28
D gene: .
CDR3 protein: CASSLVGLQTGELFF
CDR3 DNA: TGTGCCAGCAGTTTGGTTGGCCTCCAAACCGGGGAGCTGTTTTTT

clone size: once
J gene: TRBJ1-5
V gene: TRBV13
D gene: .
CDR3 protein: CVSSLGWWLGQPQHF
CDR3 DNA: TGTGTCAGCAGCTTAGGCTGGTGGTTGGGGCAGCCCCAGCATTTT

clone size: few
J gene: TRBJ2-2
V gene: TRBV28
D gene: .
CDR3 protein: CASSFGSTGGELFF
CDR3 DNA: TGTGCCAGCAGTTTCGGGTCCACGGGCGGGGAGCTGTTTTTT

clone size: many
J gene: TRBJ2-5
V gene: TRBV20-1
D gene: .
CDR3 protein: CSARGHRETQYF
CDR3 DNA: TGCAGTGCCCGGGGACACCGGGAGACCCAGTACTTC

clone size: .
J gene: TRBJ1-1
V gene: TRBV5-4
D gene: .
CDR3 protein: CASSSKQPTGGRRTEAFF
CDR3 DNA: TGTGCCAGCAGCTCCAAACAACCCACCGGGGGCCGGCGAACTGAAGCTTTCTTT

clone size: many
J gene: TRBJ2-5
V gene: TRBV10-1
D gene: TRBD1
CDR3 protein: CATPGTGEKETQYF
CDR3 DNA: TGCGCCACTCCCGGGACAGGCGAAAAAGAGACCCAGTACTTC

clone size: .
J gene: TRBJ1-2
V gene: TRBV5-1
D gene: .
CDR3 protein: CASSSTGSYGYTF
CDR3 DNA: TGCGCCAGCAGCTCTACAGGGAGCTACGGCTACACCTTC

clone size: many
J gene: TRBJ2-6
V gene: TRBV5-6
D gene: .
CDR3 protein: CASSLRARSGANVLTF
CDR3 DNA: TGTGCCAGCAGCCTAAGGGCCCGCTCTGGGGCCAACGTCCTGACTTTC

clone size: many
J gene: TRBJ2-1
V gene: TRBV12-3/TRBV12-4
D gene: TRBD2
CDR3 protein: CASGTSGRYNEQFF
CDR3 DNA: TGTGCCAGCGGAACTAGCGGGAGGTACAATGAGCAGTTCTTC

clone size: many
J gene: TRBJ2-7
V gene: TRBV28
D gene: .
CDR3 protein: CASGDVIHYEQYF
CDR3 DNA: TGTGCCAGCGGGGACGTGATACACTACGAGCAGTACTTC

clone size: once
J gene: TRBJ2-2
V gene: TRBV24-1
D gene: .
CDR3 protein: CATSDFTGSSGSTGELFF
CDR3 DNA: TGTGCCACCAGTGATTTCACAGGGAGTAGCGGGTCAACCGGGGAGCTGTTTTTT

clone size: few
J gene: TRBJ1-1
V gene: TRBV4-1
D gene: .
CDR3 protein: CASSQGSQWRDTEAFF
CDR3 DNA: TGCGCCAGCAGCCAAGGATCACAGTGGAGAGACACTGAAGCTTTCTTT

clone size: many
J gene: TRBJ2-1
V gene: TRBV5-1
D gene: TRBD2
CDR3 protein: CASSRGTITSYNEQFF
CDR3 DNA: TGCGCCAGCAGCCGGGGGACTATTACCTCCTACAATGAGCAGTTCTTC

clone size: many
J gene: TRBJ2-7
V gene: TRBV19
D gene: TRBD1
CDR3 protein: CASSNRDRAYEQYF
CDR3 DNA: TGTGCCAGTAGCAATCGGGACAGGGCCTACGAGCAGTACTTC

clone size: many
J gene: TRBJ1-5
V gene: TRBV6-2/TRBV6-3
D gene: .
CDR3 protein: CASSYIQGNQPQHF
CDR3 DNA: TGTGCCAGCAGTTACATTCAGGGCAATCAGCCCCAGCATTTT

clone size: .
J gene: TRBJ2-7
V gene: TRBV20-1
D gene: .
CDR3 protein: CSATDMGQAYEQYF
CDR3 DNA: TGCAGTGCTACAGACATGGGCCAGGCCTACGAGCAGTACTTC

clone size: many
J gene: TRBJ2-7
V gene: TRBV5-6
D gene: TRBD1
CDR3 protein: CASSSGGTSYEQYF
CDR3 DNA: TGTGCCAGCAGCTCAGGGGGAACGTCCTACGAGCAGTACTTC

clone size: many
J gene: TRBJ1-4
V gene: TRBV30
D gene: .
CDR3 protein: CAWSQEVGPGPFF
CDR3 DNA: TGTGCCTGGAGTCAGGAAGTGGGGCCGGGGCCGTTTTTT

clone size: many
J gene: TRBJ2-5
V gene: TRBV11-2
D gene: TRBD2
CDR3 protein: CASSLASGTGETQYF
CDR3 DNA: TGTGCCAGCAGCTTAGCTAGCGGAACCGGAGAGACCCAGTACTTC

clone size: many
J gene: TRBJ2-1
V gene: TRBV6-5
D gene: .
CDR3 protein: CASSPDVKGNNEQFF
CDR3 DNA: TGTGCCAGCAGTCCGGACGTTAAAGGGAACAATGAGCAGTTCTTC

clone size: .
J gene: TRBJ2-3
V gene: TRBV20-1
D gene: .
CDR3 protein: CSARILRSTDTQYF
CDR3 DNA: TGCAGTGCTAGAATTTTGCGGAGCACAGATACGCAGTATTTT

clone size: once
J gene: TRBJ2-7
V gene: TRBV2
D gene: .
CDR3 protein: CASSEGTFNEQYF
CDR3 DNA: TGTGCCAGCAGTGAAGGGACCTTCAACGAGCAGTACTTC

clone size: .
J gene: TRBJ1-2
V gene: TRBV12-3/TRBV12-4
D gene: TRBD1
CDR3 protein: CASSSSDRVNYGYTF
CDR3 DNA: TGTGCCAGCAGTTCCTCGGACAGGGTGAACTATGGCTACACCTTC

clone size: many
J gene: TRBJ2-3
V gene: TRBV11-2
D gene: .
CDR3 protein: CASSLSEGGTDTQYF
CDR3 DNA: TGTGCCAGCAGCTTAAGTGAGGGGGGCACAGATACGCAGTATTTT

clone size: .
J gene: TRBJ2-1
V gene: TRBV6-1
D gene: .
CDR3 protein: CTSSPVGRTAYDEQFF
CDR3 DNA: TGTACCAGCAGTCCCGTAGGGAGGACCGCCTACGATGAGCAGTTCTTC

clone size: many
J gene: TRBJ2-7
V gene: TRBV18
D gene: TRBD2
CDR3 protein: CASSPPGVAGAYEQYF
CDR3 DNA: TGTGCCAGCTCGCCCCCGGGGGTAGCGGGAGCCTACGAGCAGTACTTC

clone size: many
J gene: TRBJ2-7
V gene: TRBV6-1
D gene: TRBD2
CDR3 protein: CASKESGKLGYEQYF
CDR3 DNA: TGTGCCAGCAAGGAAAGCGGGAAGTTGGGCTACGAGCAGTACTTC

clone size: few
J gene: TRBJ2-7
V gene: TRBV14
D gene: .
CDR3 protein: CASSLTEMSEQYF
CDR3 DNA: TGTGCCAGCAGCCTCACAGAGATGAGCGAGCAGTACTTC

clone size: many
J gene: TRBJ2-7
V gene: TRBV18
D gene: .
CDR3 protein: CASSGTFNSYEQYF
CDR3 DNA: TGTGCCAGCTCGGGGACTTTCAACTCCTACGAGCAGTACTTC

clone size: .
J gene: TRBJ1-2
V gene: TRBV13
D gene: .
CDR3 protein: CASSLGLRQDYGYTF
CDR3 DNA: TGTGCTAGCAGCTTAGGCCTCAGGCAGGACTATGGCTACACCTTC

clone size: many
J gene: TRBJ1-6
V gene: TRBV20-1
D gene: .
CDR3 protein: CSARGLVQGANSPLHF
CDR3 DNA: TGCAGTGCTAGAGGCCTTGTTCAGGGAGCCAATTCACCCCTCCACTTT

clone size: many
J gene: TRBJ2-4
V gene: TRBV29-1
D gene: TRBD2
CDR3 protein: CSVPGRGLAKNIQYF
CDR3 DNA: TGCAGCGTCCCCGGGAGGGGACTAGCCAAAAACATTCAGTACTTC

clone size: many
J gene: TRBJ1-5
V gene: TRBV3-1
D gene: .
CDR3 protein: CASSLAISNQPQHF
CDR3 DNA: TGTGCCAGCAGCTTAGCTATTAGCAATCAGCCCCAGCATTTT